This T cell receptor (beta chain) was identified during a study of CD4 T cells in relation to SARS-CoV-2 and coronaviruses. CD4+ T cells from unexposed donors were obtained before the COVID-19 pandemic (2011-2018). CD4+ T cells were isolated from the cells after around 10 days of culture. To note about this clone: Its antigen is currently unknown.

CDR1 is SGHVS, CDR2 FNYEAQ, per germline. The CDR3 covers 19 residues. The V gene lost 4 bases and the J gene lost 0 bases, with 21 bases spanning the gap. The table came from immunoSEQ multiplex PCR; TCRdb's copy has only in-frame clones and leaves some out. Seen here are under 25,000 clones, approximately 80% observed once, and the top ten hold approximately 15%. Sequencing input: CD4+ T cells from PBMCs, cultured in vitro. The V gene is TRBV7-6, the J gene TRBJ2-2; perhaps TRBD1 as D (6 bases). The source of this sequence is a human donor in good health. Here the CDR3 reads CASSSQVDRYDANTGELFF. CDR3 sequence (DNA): TGTGCCAGCAGCTCCCAAGTGGACAGATATGATGCGAACACCGGGGAGCTGTTTTTT.